Listed below are T cell receptor beta chains from one sample, sequenced in a study of T cell responses to AZD1222 COVID-19 vaccine. TCRdb's copy holds only in-frame clones and misses some; the assay was immunoSEQ multiplex PCR. The sample records more than 85,000 clones, approximately 89% being singletons. The sample consisted of peripheral blood, taken 28 days after the second AZD1222 dose. Receptors were obtained from an adult who received the AZD1222 COVID-19 vaccine. Each CDR3 is given with its conserved first and last residue. A D gene is named only where the DNA matches it firmly. Not all rows give a size; the values are once, few, many and, for expanded clones, a class.

CDR3 DNA,CDR3 protein,V gene,J gene,clone size,CDR3 length,D gene
TGTGCCAGCAGCCCGGAGGAGTTAGGGCAGCCCCAGCATTTT,CASSPEELGQPQHF,TRBV7-8,TRBJ1-5,NA,14,NA
TGTGCCAGCAGTTTAAGGGGTCGGCCTGAAGCTTTCTTT,CASSLRGRPEAFF,TRBV28,TRBJ1-1,NA,13,NA
TGTGCCAGCAGCTTAAGCCGGGACAGGGGTATGGATACGCAGTATTTT,CASSLSRDRGMDTQYF,TRBV7-3,TRBJ2-3,NA,16,TRBD1
TGTGCCAGCAGCCAAGACAAAGCGGGATCGTACAATGAGCAGTTCTTC,CASSQDKAGSYNEQFF,TRBV4-2,TRBJ2-1,NA,16,TRBD2
TGTGCCTGGAGTGTACCAGGAGCGTTCTCTGGAAACACCATATATTTT,CAWSVPGAFSGNTIYF,TRBV30,TRBJ1-3,NA,16,NA
TGTGCCAGCAGCTTATTCGGGACAGGGGGCAGTGAGCAGTACTTC,CASSLFGTGGSEQYF,TRBV5-5,TRBJ2-7,NA,15,TRBD1
TGCGCCAGCAGCTTGGGATCCGGGCAGGAGACCCAGTACTTC,CASSLGSGQETQYF,TRBV5-1,TRBJ2-5,NA,14,NA
TGCGCCAGCAGCTTGCCCGGGACTAGCGTCAATGAGCAGTTCTTC,CASSLPGTSVNEQFF,TRBV5-1,TRBJ2-1,NA,15,TRBD2
TGTGCCAGCAGCGTTAAAATGGGTCGAGGCGCGGGAACCACAGATACGCAGTATTTT,CASSVKMGRGAGTTDTQYF,TRBV9,TRBJ2-3,NA,19,NA
TGTGCCAGCAGTTTGGGCCGTGGGAGCGGGGGCTACACCTTC,CASSLGRGSGGYTF,TRBV27,TRBJ1-2,NA,14,NA
TGTGCCAGCAGTTTGGGGCCCTCCTATGGCTACACCTTC,CASSLGPSYGYTF,TRBV28,TRBJ1-2,few,13,NA
TGTGCCAGCAGTTCGGGACAGCCTCCTACAGGGCAGTACTTC,CASSSGQPPTGQYF,TRBV6-5,TRBJ2-7,few,14,TRBD1
TGTGCCACCTACATACAGGGGGCGCTGGAACAGTACTTC,CATYIQGALEQYF,TRBV28,TRBJ2-7,once,13,TRBD1
TGTGCCAGCAACTCCCCGGGACTAGCGGCCAAGAATGAGCAGTTCTTC,CASNSPGLAAKNEQFF,TRBV28,TRBJ2-1,NA,16,TRBD2
TGTGCCAGCTCACCACCGGGACTTAGCACAGATACGCAGTATTTT,CASSPPGLSTDTQYF,TRBV18,TRBJ2-3,NA,15,NA
TGCAGCGACGGAACACAAGCTTTCTTT,CSDGTQAFF,TRBV29-1,TRBJ1-1,NA,9,NA
TGTGCCAGCAGCCCCGTCCGGGTTGGGACCTACGAGCAGTACTTC,CASSPVRVGTYEQYF,TRBV6-2/TRBV6-3,TRBJ2-7,NA,15,NA
TGTGCCAGCACCCCGCCACAGGGAGGCTACACCTTC,CASTPPQGGYTF,TRBV12-3/TRBV12-4,TRBJ1-2,few,12,NA
TGTGCCAGCTCACCCGCCGCAGGGGTGGTGGGGGAGCAGTACTTC,CASSPAAGVVGEQYF,TRBV18,TRBJ2-7,NA,15,NA
TGTGCCATGCGACAGGCGGATTACAATGAGCAGTTCTTC,CAMRQADYNEQFF,TRBV10-3,TRBJ2-1,few,13,NA
TGTGCCAGCAGTTTAATCCAGGATCAAGAGACCCAGTACTTC,CASSLIQDQETQYF,TRBV6-5,TRBJ2-5,once,14,NA
TGCGCCAGCAGCTTGGTTCAGGGGGTCCGGAGCCAAGAGACCCAGTACTTC,CASSLVQGVRSQETQYF,TRBV5-1,TRBJ2-5,NA,17,TRBD1
TGTGCCAGCAGCGTAGTCCCGGGACAGGGGGAAGGGGATGAAGCTTTCTTT,CASSVVPGQGEGDEAFF,TRBV9,TRBJ1-1,NA,17,TRBD1
TGTGCCAGCAGTTTTAGCGGGAGGGGGGTAGATACGCAGTATTTT,CASSFSGRGVDTQYF,TRBV28,TRBJ2-3,NA,15,TRBD2
TGTGCCAGCAGCCTTCTAGCGGGAGATCGGAATGAGCAGTTCTTC,CASSLLAGDRNEQFF,TRBV6-5,TRBJ2-1,NA,15,TRBD2